This T cell receptor (beta chain) was profiled in a study of post-analysis software for immune sequencing data. Study-wide context: The courses of disease that were included comprised relapsing-remitting, secondary progressive and progressive-relapsing multiple sclerosis. Study-wide points: Strong same-batch co-clustering of samples appeared with F measure clustering. There was significantly lower normalized Chao1 diversity in multiple sclerosis patients than in controls. Among roughly 5 TRBV segments more frequent in patients than controls were TRBV5-6, TRBV5-1 and TRBV20-1.

The CDR3 is made up of 13 amino acids. From germline, CDR1 is MNHNY and CDR2 SVGAGI (reference sequence). Trimming removed 10 bases from V and 6 bases from J; junction bases left unmatched: 7. Unique molecular identifiers featured in each of the TCR beta cDNA libraries. When about 0.85 to 11 million T cells were used, they gave approximately 450,000 cDNA molecules. TCRdb reprocessed the PCR reads via MiXCR and lists one record per CDR3 protein. The sample lists around 200,000 distinct CDR3 sequences, around 30% occurring once. This clonotype appeared many times. The antigen is undetermined. Input material: blood. The chain couples TRBV6-6 to TRBJ2-4; 9 nucleotides match TRBD1. The receptor was isolated from a girl younger than 18 with multiple sclerosis. Here the CDR3 reads CATLLQGANIQYF. CDR3 coding DNA: TGTGCCACCCTCCTACAGGGGGCAAACATTCAGTACTTC.